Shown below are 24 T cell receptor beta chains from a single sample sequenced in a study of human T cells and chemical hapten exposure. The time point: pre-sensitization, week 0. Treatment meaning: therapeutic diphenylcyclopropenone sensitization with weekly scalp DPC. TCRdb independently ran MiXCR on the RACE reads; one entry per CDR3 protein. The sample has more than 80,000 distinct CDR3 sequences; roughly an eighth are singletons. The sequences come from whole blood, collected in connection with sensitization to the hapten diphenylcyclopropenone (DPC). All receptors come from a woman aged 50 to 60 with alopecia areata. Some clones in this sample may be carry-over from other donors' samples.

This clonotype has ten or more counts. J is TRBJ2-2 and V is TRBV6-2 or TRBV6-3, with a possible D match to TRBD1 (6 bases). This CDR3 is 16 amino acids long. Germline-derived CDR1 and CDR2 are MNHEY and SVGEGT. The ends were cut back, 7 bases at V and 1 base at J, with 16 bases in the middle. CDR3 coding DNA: TGTGCCAGCACCTTCCCAGGGACAATGAACACCGGGGAGCTGTTTTTT. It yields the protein CASTFPGTMNTGELFF.

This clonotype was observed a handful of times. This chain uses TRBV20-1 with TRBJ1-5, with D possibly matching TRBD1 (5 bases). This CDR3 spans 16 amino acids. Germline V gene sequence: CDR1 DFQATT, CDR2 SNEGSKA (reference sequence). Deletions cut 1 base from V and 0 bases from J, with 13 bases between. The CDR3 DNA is TGCAGTGCTAGAGTGGGGTCAGGGCCTAGCAATCAGCCCCAGCATTTT. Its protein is CSARVGSGPSNQPQHF.

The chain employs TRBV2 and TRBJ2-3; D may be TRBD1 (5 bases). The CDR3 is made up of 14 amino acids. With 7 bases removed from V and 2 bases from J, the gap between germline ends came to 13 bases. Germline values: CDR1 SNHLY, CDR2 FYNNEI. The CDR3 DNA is TGTGCCAGCAAAGACAGACATACCACAGATACGCAGTATTTT. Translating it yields CASKDRHTTDTQYF.

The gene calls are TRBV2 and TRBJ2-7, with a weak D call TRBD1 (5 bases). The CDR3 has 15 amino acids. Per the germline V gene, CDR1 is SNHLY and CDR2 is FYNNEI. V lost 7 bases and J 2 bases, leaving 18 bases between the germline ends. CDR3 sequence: CASKSAWGSTYEQYF. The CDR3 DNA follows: TGTGCCAGCAAAAGTGCTTGGGGCAGTACCTACGAGCAGTACTTC.

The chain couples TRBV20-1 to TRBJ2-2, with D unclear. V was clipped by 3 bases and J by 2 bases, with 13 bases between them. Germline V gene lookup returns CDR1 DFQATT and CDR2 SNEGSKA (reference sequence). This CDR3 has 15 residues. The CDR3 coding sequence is TGCAGTGCTAGGGAACAACTGACTAACACCGGGGAGCTGTTTTTT. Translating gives CSAREQLTNTGELFF.

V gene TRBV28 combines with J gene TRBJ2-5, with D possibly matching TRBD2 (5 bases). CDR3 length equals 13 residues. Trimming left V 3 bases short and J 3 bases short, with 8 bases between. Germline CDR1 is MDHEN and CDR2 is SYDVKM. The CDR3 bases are TGTGCCAGCAGTTTGATGGGAGAAGAGACCCAGTACTTC. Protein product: CASSLMGEETQYF.

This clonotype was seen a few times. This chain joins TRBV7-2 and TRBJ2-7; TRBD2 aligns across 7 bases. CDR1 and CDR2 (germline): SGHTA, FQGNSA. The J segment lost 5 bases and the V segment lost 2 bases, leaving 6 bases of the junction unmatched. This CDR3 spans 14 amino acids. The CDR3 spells CASSLSLAVHEQYF. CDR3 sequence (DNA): TGTGCCAGCAGCTTAAGCCTAGCGGTCCACGAGCAGTACTTC.

The CDR3 here is CASSKLAGGSYEQYF. In DNA, the CDR3 is TGTGCCAGCAGTAAATTAGCGGGGGGATCCTACGAGCAGTACTTC. The chain couples TRBV6-5 to TRBJ2-7; 10 bases match TRBD2. This CDR3 contains 15 residues. Trimming at V came to 5 bases and at J to 1 base, leaving 5 bases not matched to a gene. Germline V gene lookup returns CDR1 MNHEY and CDR2 SVGAGI.

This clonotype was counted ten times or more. Here the CDR3 DNA reads TGTGCCAGCAGCCCTCCCGTGAGGGATACGCAGTATTTT. Protein sequence: CASSPPVRDTQYF. The chain combines TRBV7-9 with TRBJ2-3; D gene unclear. The CDR3 runs 13 residues. V was cut by 5 bases and J by 6 bases, with 12 bases left in between. Germline-derived CDR1 and CDR2 are SEHNR and FQNEAQ (reference sequence).

This CDR3 is CATSRDLDEKLFF. The DNA for the CDR3 is TGTGCCACCAGCAGAGATCTCGATGAAAAACTGTTTTTT. The chain employs TRBV15 and TRBJ1-4; no reliable D call. The CDR3 sequence is 13 residues long. V was pared by 0 bases and J by 6 bases, with 5 bases between. The V gene's germline CDR1 is LNHNV and CDR2 YYDKDF (reference sequence). Filled out from reference TRBV15 and TRBJ1-4, the complete variable domain reads DAMVIQNPRYQVTQFGKPVTLSCSQTLNHNVMYWYQQKSSQAPKLLFHYYDKDFNNEADTPDNFQSRRPNTSFCFLDIRSPGLGDTAMYLCATSRDLDEKLFFGSGTQLSVL.

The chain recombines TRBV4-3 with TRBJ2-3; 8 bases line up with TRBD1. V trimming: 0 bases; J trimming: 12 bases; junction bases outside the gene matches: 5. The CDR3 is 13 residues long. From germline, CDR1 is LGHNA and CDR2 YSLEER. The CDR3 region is CASSQESRGHQYF. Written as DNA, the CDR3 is TGCGCCAGCAGCCAAGAGTCCAGGGGGCATCAGTATTTT.

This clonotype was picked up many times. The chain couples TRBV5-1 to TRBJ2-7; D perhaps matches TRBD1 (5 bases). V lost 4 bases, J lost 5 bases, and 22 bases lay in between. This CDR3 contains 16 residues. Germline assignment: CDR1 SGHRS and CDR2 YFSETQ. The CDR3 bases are TGCGCCAGCAGCCCCCTAGAGCAGGGCCCGTACGACGAGCAGTACTTC. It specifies CASSPLEQGPYDEQYF.

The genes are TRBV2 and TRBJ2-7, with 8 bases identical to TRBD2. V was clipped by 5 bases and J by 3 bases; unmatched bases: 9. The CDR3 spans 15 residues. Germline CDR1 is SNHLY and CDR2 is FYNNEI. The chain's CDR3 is CASSRRLAGYYEQYF. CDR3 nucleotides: TGTGCCAGCAGTAGGAGGCTAGCGGGTTACTACGAGCAGTACTTC. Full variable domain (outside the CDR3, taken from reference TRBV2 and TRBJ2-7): EPEVTQTPSHQVTQMGQEVILRCVPISNHLYFYWYRQILGQKVEFLVSFYNNEISEKSEIFDDQFSVERPDGSNFTLKIRSTKLEDSAMYFCASSRRLAGYYEQYFGPGTRLTVT.

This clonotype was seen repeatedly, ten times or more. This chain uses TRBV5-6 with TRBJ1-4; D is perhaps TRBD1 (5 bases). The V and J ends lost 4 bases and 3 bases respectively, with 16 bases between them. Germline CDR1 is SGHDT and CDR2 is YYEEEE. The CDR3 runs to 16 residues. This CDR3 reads CASSGALRSANEKLFF. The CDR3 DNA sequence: TGTGCCAGCAGCGGGGCCCTACGTTCGGCTAATGAAAAACTGTTTTTT. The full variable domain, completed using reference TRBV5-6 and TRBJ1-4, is DAGVTQSPTHLIKTRGQQVTLRCSPKSGHDTVSWYQQALGQGPQFIFQYYEEEERQRGNFPDRFSGHQFPNYSSELNVNALLLGDSALYLCASSGALRSANEKLFFGSGTQLSVL.

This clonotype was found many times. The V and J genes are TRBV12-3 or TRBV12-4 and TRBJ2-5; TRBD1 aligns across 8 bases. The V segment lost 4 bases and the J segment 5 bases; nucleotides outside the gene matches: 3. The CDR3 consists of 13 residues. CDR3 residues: CASSSWTGETQYF. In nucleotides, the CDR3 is TGTGCCAGCAGTTCCTGGACAGGGGAGACCCAGTACTTC.

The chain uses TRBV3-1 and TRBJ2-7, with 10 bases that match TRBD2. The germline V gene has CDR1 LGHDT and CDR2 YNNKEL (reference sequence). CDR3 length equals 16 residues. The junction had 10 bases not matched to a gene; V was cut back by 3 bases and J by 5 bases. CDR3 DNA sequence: TGTGCCAGCAGCCAGACGTCCGGGACTAGCGTTCACGAGCAGTACTTC. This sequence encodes CASSQTSGTSVHEQYF.

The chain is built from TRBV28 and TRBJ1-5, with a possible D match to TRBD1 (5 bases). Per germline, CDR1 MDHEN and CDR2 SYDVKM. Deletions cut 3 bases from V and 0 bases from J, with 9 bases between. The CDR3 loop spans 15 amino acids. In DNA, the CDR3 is TGTGCCAGCAGTTTGTGGACACATAGCAATCAGCCCCAGCATTTT. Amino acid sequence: CASSLWTHSNQPQHF.

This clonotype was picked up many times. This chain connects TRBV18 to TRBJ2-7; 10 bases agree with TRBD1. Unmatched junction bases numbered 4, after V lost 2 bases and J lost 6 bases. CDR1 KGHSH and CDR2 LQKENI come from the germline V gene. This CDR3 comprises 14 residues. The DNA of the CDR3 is TGTGCCAGCTCACCAGGGACAGGGGTTGGCGAGCAGTACTTC. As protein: CASSPGTGVGEQYF.

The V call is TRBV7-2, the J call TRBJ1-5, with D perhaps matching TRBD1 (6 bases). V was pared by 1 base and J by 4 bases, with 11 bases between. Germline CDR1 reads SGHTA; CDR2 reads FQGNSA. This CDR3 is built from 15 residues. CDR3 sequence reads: CASSLEQGRNQPQHF. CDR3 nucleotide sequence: TGTGCCAGCAGCTTAGAGCAGGGGCGTAATCAGCCCCAGCATTTT.

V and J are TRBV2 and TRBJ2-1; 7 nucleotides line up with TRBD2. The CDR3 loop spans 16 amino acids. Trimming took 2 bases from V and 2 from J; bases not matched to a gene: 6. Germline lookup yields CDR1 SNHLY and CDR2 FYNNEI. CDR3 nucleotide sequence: TGTGCCAGCAGTGAATCGTGGGGGGGGACCTACAATGAGCAGTTCTTC. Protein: CASSESWGGTYNEQFF.

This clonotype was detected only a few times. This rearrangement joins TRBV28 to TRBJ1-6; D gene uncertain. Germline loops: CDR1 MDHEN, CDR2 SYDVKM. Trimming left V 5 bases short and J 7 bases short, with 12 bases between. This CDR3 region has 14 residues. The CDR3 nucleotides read TGTGCCAGCAGTGCCGGACTGGCAAATTCACCCCTCCACTTT. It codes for CASSAGLANSPLHF.

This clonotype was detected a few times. CDR3 coding DNA: TGTGCCAGCATGGATAGGCGACGGACCGGCTACACCTTC. Translated: CASMDRRRTGYTF. The J gene is TRBJ1-2, the V gene TRBV11-2; D is ambiguous. The CDR3 is 13 amino acids. Germline V gene data show CDR1 as SGHAT and CDR2 as FQNNGV. Trimming left V 7 bases short and J 8 bases short, with 17 bases between.

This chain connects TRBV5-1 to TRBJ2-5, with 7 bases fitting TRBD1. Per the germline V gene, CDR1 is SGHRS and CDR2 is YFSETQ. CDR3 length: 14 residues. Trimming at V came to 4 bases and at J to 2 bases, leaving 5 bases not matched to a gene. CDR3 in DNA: TGCGCCAGCAGCCCTATGACAGGGCAAGAGACCCAGTACTTC. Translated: CASSPMTGQETQYF.

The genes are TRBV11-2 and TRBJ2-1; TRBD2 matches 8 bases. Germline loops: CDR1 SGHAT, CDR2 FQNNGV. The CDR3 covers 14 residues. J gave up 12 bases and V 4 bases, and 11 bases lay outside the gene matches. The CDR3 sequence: CASSSFAGGGAQFF. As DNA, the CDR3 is TGTGCCAGCAGCTCCTTTGCGGGGGGCGGGGCGCAGTTCTTC.